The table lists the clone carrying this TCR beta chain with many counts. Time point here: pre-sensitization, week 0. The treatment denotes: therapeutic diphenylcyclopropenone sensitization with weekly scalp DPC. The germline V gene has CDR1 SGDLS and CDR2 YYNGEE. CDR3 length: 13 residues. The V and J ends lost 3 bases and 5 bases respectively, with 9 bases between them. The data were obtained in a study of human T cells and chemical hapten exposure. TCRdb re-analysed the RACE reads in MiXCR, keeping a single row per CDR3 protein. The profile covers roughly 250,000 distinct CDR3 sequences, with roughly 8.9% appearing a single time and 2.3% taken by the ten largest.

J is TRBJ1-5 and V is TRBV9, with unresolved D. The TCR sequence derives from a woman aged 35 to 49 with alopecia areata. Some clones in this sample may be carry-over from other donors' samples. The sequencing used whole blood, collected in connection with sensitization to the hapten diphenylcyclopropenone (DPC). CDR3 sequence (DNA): TGTGCCAGCAGCGCGAGGGAGTATCAGCCCCAGCATTTT. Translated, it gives CASSAREYQPQHF. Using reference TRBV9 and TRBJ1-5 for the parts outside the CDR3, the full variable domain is DSGVTQTPKHLITATGQRVTLRCSPRSGDLSVYWYQQSLDQGLQFLIQYYNGEERAKGNILERFSAQQFPDLHSELNLSSLELGDSALYFCASSAREYQPQHFGDGTRLSIL.